This T cell receptor beta chain was recorded in a study of human T cells and chemical hapten exposure. Turning to the study itself: There were weekly diphenylcyclopropenone doses to the scalp for patients throughout the roughly 24-week study. Study conclusions and caveats: TCRs above 1 in 1000 frequency stayed constant with DPC sensitization.

In the library, unique molecular identifiers were attached to individual cDNA molecules. Using its own MiXCR run on the RACE reads, TCRdb lists one record per CDR3 protein. There are 80,000 to 95,000 distinct CDR3 sequences in the sample; 8% to 10% occur only once, and less than 4.5% lies in the top ten. The germline V gene encodes CDR1 SGHAT and CDR2 FQNNGV. The CDR3 has 12 residues. V dropped 4 bases and J dropped 7 bases, with 8 bases sitting between them. Documented time point: pre-sensitization, week 0. The treatment: therapeutic diphenylcyclopropenone sensitization with weekly scalp DPC. Donors were 18 to 70-year-old alopecia patients suitable for DPC. This clonotype showed up just a few times. Antigen unknown.

The chain recombines TRBV11-2 with TRBJ2-1, with D perhaps matching TRBD2 (5 bases). The sequence came from a woman aged 40-49 years with alopecia areata. Some clones in this sample may be carry-over from other donors' samples. The sequenced sample was whole blood, obtained in connection with sensitization to the hapten diphenylcyclopropenone (DPC). CDR3 DNA: TGTGCCAGCAGCTCTAGCAGGAATGAGCAGTTCTTC. The encoded protein is CASSSSRNEQFF.